The next 23 T cell receptor beta chains were all read from a single sample in a study of beta chain features in type 1 diabetes. The isolated RNA, all of it, was reverse transcribed, so expressed TCRB transcripts were what got sequenced. Clones were sequenced by immunoSEQ multiplex PCR, and TCRdb holds only the in-frame ones, with some missing. The top ten clones hold 0.4% to 0.5% of a sample with about 150,000 clones, around 51% of them seen once. Sequencing input: Tregs from blood. The source of these receptors is a man younger than 35 in good health.

This chain links TRBV11-3 with TRBJ1-1, with D unresolved. Germline V gene sequence: CDR1 SGHNT, CDR2 YENEEA. The CDR3 contains 13 residues. The ends were cut back, 5 bases at V and 1 base at J, with 8 bases in the middle. CDR3 DNA sequence: TGTGCCAGCAGCACCACAGAGAACACTGAAGCTTTCTTT. Translating it yields CASSTTENTEAFF. The variable domain in full, completed from reference TRBV11-3 and TRBJ1-1, reads EAGVVQSPRYKIIEKKQPVAFWCNPISGHNTLYWYLQNLGQGPELLIRYENEEAVDDSQLPKDRFSAERLKGVDSTLKIQPAELGDSAVYLCASSTTENTEAFFGQGTRLTVV.

This clone was recorded only once. The chain couples TRBV14 to TRBJ2-5; D is ambiguous. The germline CDR1 and CDR2 sequences are SGHDN and FVKESK. V shed 4 bases and J shed 2 bases, with 17 bases lying between them. CDR3 length: 16 amino acids. CDR3 region: CASSPRPYTRQETQYF. CDR3 DNA: TGTGCCAGCAGCCCGCGGCCCTATACGAGACAAGAGACCCAGTACTTC.

The V gene is TRBV6-5, the J gene TRBJ2-1; tentative D call: TRBD2 (5 bases). The CDR3 extends over 13 amino acids. V was cut by 6 bases and J by 8 bases, with 14 bases left in between. CDR1 and CDR2 (germline): MNHEY, SVGAGI. CDR3 bases: TGTGCCAGCAGCCCCACGTGGGAGTATGAGCAGTTCTTC. This gives the protein CASSPTWEYEQFF.

This chain connects TRBV6-5 to TRBJ1-6; 9 bases line up with TRBD1. This CDR3 spans 13 amino acids. V lost 10 bases and J lost 8; bases outside the gene matches: 6. CDR1 MNHEY and CDR2 SVGAGI come from the germline V gene. CDR3 coding DNA: TGTGCCACCAAGACAGGGGGATATTCACCCCTCCACTTT. Translated: CATKTGGYSPLHF.

The chain combines TRBV7-6 with TRBJ1-1; possible D gene TRBD1, 6 bases. CDR3 length: 13 residues. The germline CDR1 and CDR2 sequences are SGHVS and FNYEAQ. Trimming removed 5 bases at V and 1 base at J, with 8 bases between. The CDR3 spells CASSRQANTEAFF. The DNA for the CDR3 is TGTGCCAGCAGCAGACAGGCGAACACTGAAGCTTTCTTT.

The rearrangement joins TRBV2 to TRBJ2-5; D is possibly TRBD2 (6 bases). Germline assignment: CDR1 SNHLY and CDR2 FYNNEI. Trimming shortened V by 6 bases and J by 2 bases, and 10 bases separated the two germline ends. The CDR3 is made up of 13 amino acids. The CDR3 is CASRFGGQETQYF. CDR3 nucleotides: TGTGCCAGCAGGTTCGGAGGGCAAGAGACCCAGTACTTC.

This clone was counted between two and nine times. DNA for the CDR3: TGTGCCAGCAGCTCGCGCTACGAGCAGTACTTC. It encodes CASSSRYEQYF. J is TRBJ2-7 and V is TRBV7-9; no definite D call. Germline V gene lookup returns CDR1 SEHNR and CDR2 FQNEAQ (reference sequence). The CDR3 is made up of 11 amino acids. With 4 bases removed from V and 3 bases from J, the gap between germline ends came to 4 bases.

The chain's CDR3 is CSVPGQGAHEQYF. The CDR3 DNA reads TGCAGCGTCCCGGGACAGGGGGCCCACGAGCAGTACTTC. The rearrangement joins TRBV29-1 to TRBJ2-7; TRBD1 matches 12 bases. The CDR3 totals 13 residues. Germline CDR1 SQVTM, CDR2 ANQGSEA. V was pared by 6 bases and J by 5 bases, with 5 bases of the junction left unmatched.

The V and J genes are TRBV6-5 and TRBJ2-5, with 8 bases identical to TRBD1. V was clipped by 4 bases and J by 4 bases; unmatched bases: 8. Per the germline V gene, CDR1 is MNHEY and CDR2 is SVGAGI. This CDR3 is 15 amino acids long. The CDR3: CASSFARGLGETQYF. The CDR3 nucleotides are TGTGCCAGCAGTTTTGCCAGGGGGCTGGGAGAGACCCAGTACTTC.

This chain links TRBV6-5 with TRBJ2-7; 8 bases fit TRBD2. CDR3 length: 16 residues. The ends lost 2 bases at V and 2 bases at J; junction bases unmatched: 8. The germline CDR1 and CDR2 sequences are MNHEY and SVGAGI. The CDR3 region is CASSYRPAGGAYEQYF. The CDR3 DNA is TGTGCCAGCAGTTACCGTCCGGCGGGGGGTGCCTACGAGCAGTACTTC.

The V gene is TRBV30, the J gene TRBJ2-1; no reliable D call. V was cut by 1 base and J by 3 bases, with 7 bases left in between. Germline V gene sequence: CDR1 GTSNPN, CDR2 SVGIG (reference sequence). The CDR3 consists of 13 residues. CDR3 in DNA: TGTGCCTGGAGTGGCGGTAACTACAATGAGCAGTTCTTC. Protein: CAWSGGNYNEQFF.

V gene TRBV5-1 combines with J gene TRBJ2-5, with D hard to call. Germline lookup yields CDR1 SGHRS and CDR2 YFSETQ. The CDR3 sequence is 15 residues long. The V end was cut by 0 bases, the J end by 1 base, with 10 bases between. CDR3 residues: CASSLELEIQETQYF. The CDR3 nucleotides read TGCGCCAGCAGCTTGGAATTAGAAATCCAAGAGACCCAGTACTTC.

The chain couples TRBV19 to TRBJ2-7; 8 bases fit TRBD1. Germline values: CDR1 LNHDA, CDR2 SQIVND (reference sequence). Unmatched junction bases numbered 6, after V lost 6 bases and J lost 2 bases. This CDR3 comprises 14 residues. The CDR3 sequence: CASRRTGTTYEQYF. The CDR3 DNA is TGTGCCAGTAGACGGACAGGGACCACCTACGAGCAGTACTTC.

This clone was seen only a few times. CDR3: CASSLGLGEPYEQYF. Here the CDR3 DNA reads TGTGCCAGCAGTCTGGGACTAGGAGAACCTTACGAGCAGTACTTC. The chain has TRBV28 and TRBJ2-7, with TRBD2 matching 8 bases. The CDR3 extends over 15 amino acids. Germline lookup yields CDR1 MDHEN and CDR2 SYDVKM. The ends lost 5 bases at V and 4 bases at J; junction bases unmatched: 10. The entire variable domain, with the rest obtained from reference TRBV28 and TRBJ2-7, is as follows: DVKVTQSSRYLVKRTGEKVFLECVQDMDHENMFWYRQDPGLGLRLIYFSYDVKMKEKGDIPEGYSVSREKKERFSLILESASTNQTSMYLCASSLGLGEPYEQYFGPGTRLTVT.

The chain employs TRBV27 and TRBJ1-2, with 7 nucleotides matching TRBD1. There are 14 residues in the CDR3. Trimming at V came to 5 bases and at J to 4 bases, leaving 7 bases not matched to a gene. Germline V gene sequence: CDR1 MNHEY, CDR2 SMNVEV (reference sequence). CDR3 sequence (DNA): TGTGCCAGCAGTCCCCGGACAGGTCTCTATGGCTACACCTTC. Translated, it gives CASSPRTGLYGYTF.

The chain uses TRBV28 and TRBJ2-2; 13 bases align to TRBD2. CDR1 is MDHEN and CDR2 is SYDVKM in the germline V gene. The CDR3 has 16 residues. J lost 7 bases, V lost 2 bases, and 4 bases had no gene match. The CDR3 region is CASSLTTSGRGGELFF. CDR3 coding DNA: TGTGCCAGCAGTTTAACAACTAGCGGGAGGGGCGGGGAGCTGTTTTTT. The whole variable domain, filled in from reference TRBV28 and TRBJ2-2, reads DVKVTQSSRYLVKRTGEKVFLECVQDMDHENMFWYRQDPGLGLRLIYFSYDVKMKEKGDIPEGYSVSREKKERFSLILESASTNQTSMYLCASSLTTSGRGGELFFGEGSRLTVL.

The V and J genes are TRBV29-1 and TRBJ1-2; D is perhaps TRBD1 (6 bases). Germline-derived CDR1 and CDR2 are SQVTM and ANQGSEA. With 5 bases removed from V and 4 bases from J, the gap between germline ends came to 17 bases. The CDR3 is 14 residues long. The CDR3 here is CSVKTQGWGYGYTF. The CDR3 DNA follows: TGCAGCGTTAAGACACAGGGATGGGGCTATGGCTACACCTTC.

The chain combines TRBV7-9 with TRBJ1-2, with no clear D. V lost 1 base to trimming and J lost 3 bases, with 12 bases between them. CDR1 is SEHNR, CDR2 FQNEAQ, per germline (reference sequence). The CDR3 extends over 15 amino acids. In nucleotides, the CDR3 is TGTGCCAGCAGCTTAGATGGCCCTCGGGACTATGGCTACACCTTC. It yields the protein CASSLDGPRDYGYTF. Combining the CDR3 with reference TRBV7-9 and TRBJ1-2 gives the whole variable domain DTGVSQNPRHKITKRGQNVTFRCDPISEHNRLYWYRQTLGQGPEFLTYFQNEAQLEKSRLLSDRFSAERPKGSFSTLEIQRTEQGDSAMYLCASSLDGPRDYGYTFGSGTRLTVV.

In its sample, this clone was seen a few times. The chain recombines TRBV7-9 with TRBJ2-5; TRBD2 aligns across 7 bases. CDR1 and CDR2 from the germline V gene are SEHNR and FQNEAQ (reference sequence). The CDR3 consists of 17 residues. The trim removed 2 bases at V and 4 bases at J, leaving 13 bases unmatched. The CDR3 DNA reads TGTGCCAGCAGCTTACGAGGGCGGGGCGGGAGAACAGAGACCCAGTACTTC. Translating gives CASSLRGRGGRTETQYF.

This clone was counted only a few times. The V gene is TRBV12-5, the J gene TRBJ1-1; D gene ambiguous. The CDR3 is made up of 14 amino acids. V was shortened by 5 bases and J by 2 bases, with 12 bases between the two germline ends. Germline V gene data show CDR1 as LGHNT and CDR2 as FRNRAP. This CDR3 reads CASGKDGENTEAFF. CDR3 bases: TGTGCTAGTGGTAAGGACGGGGAAAACACTGAAGCTTTCTTT.

J is TRBJ2-4 and V is TRBV6-1; no clear D gene. This CDR3 has 16 amino acids. Germline CDR1 MNHNS, CDR2 SASEGT. V dropped 4 bases and J dropped 1 base, with 14 bases sitting between them. In DNA form, the CDR3 reads TGTGCCAGCAGTGTTGGGCCTTTCGCGGCCAAAAACATTCAGTACTTC. Residues: CASSVGPFAAKNIQYF.

This sequence joins TRBV5-6 and TRBJ2-3, with TRBD1 matching 7 bases. J gave up 5 bases and V 1 base, and 1 base lay outside the gene matches. This CDR3 spans 13 amino acids. Germline-derived CDR1 and CDR2 are SGHDT and YYEEEE. The CDR3: CASSLPGGDTQYF. CDR3 nucleotides: TGTGCCAGCAGCTTGCCAGGGGGAGATACGCAGTATTTT.

This clone occurred a few times. The chain is built from TRBV5-1 and TRBJ2-3; 7 bases are shared with TRBD2. CDR1 SGHRS and CDR2 YFSETQ come from the germline V gene. This CDR3 spans 16 amino acids. The V and J ends lost 2 bases and 1 base, in that order; junction bases with no gene match: 7. CDR3 residues: CASSFRRGGRTDTQYF. The CDR3 nucleotides are TGCGCCAGCAGCTTCCGACGGGGAGGGCGCACAGATACGCAGTATTTT.